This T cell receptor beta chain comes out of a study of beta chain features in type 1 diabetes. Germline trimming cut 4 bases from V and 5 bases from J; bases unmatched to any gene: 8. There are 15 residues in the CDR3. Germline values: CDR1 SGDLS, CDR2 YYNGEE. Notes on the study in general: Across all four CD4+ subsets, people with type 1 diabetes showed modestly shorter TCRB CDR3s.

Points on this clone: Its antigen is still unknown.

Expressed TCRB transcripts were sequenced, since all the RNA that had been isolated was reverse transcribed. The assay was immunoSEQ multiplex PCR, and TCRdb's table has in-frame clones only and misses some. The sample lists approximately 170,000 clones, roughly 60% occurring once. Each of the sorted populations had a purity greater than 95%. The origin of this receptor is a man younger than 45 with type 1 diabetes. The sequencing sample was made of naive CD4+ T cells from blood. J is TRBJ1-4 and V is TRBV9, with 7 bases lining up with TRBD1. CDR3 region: CASSPRGQLNEKLFF. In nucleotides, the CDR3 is TGTGCCAGCAGCCCCCGGGGACAGCTGAATGAAAAACTGTTTTTT.